This T cell receptor (beta chain) was observed in a study of blood T cells in healthy people across ages. Study-level findings and limits: In older individuals, TCR beta diversity per million T cells was lower, falling roughly linearly with age. Among long-lived donors, naive CD4+ cells were more numerous and diversity higher than in aged donors.

For the second PCR, which ran for roughly 7 to 11 cycles, a sample-barcoded 5' primer and a J-beta primer mix were used. TCRdb independently ran MiXCR on the 5' RACE reads; one entry per CDR3 protein. The sample yields 550,000 to 700,000 distinct CDR3 sequences, about 25% seen once. The CDR3 covers 15 residues. Trimming took off 0 bases at V and 3 bases at J, with 10 bases between the two ends. Germline V gene data show CDR1 as SGDLS and CDR2 as YYNGEE. This clonotype has only a few counts. Its antigen is currently unknown. The chain has TRBV9 and TRBJ2-4, with D tentatively TRBD2 (6 bases). The sample was blood. This clonotype was obtained from a woman in her 70s in good health. Here the CDR3 DNA reads TGTGCCAGCAGCGTAGGGCTGGGAGGCAAAAACATTCAGTACTTC. This codes for CASSVGLGGKNIQYF.